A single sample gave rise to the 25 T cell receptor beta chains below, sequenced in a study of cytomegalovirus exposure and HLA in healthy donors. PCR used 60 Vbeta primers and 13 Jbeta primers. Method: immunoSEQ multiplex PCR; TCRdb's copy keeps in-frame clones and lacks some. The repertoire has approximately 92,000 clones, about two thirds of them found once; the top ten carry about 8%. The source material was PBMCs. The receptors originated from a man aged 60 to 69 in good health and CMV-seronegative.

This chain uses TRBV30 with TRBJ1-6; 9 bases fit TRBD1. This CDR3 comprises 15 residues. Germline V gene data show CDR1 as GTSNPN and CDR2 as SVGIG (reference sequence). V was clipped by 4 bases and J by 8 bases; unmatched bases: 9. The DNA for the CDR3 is TGTGCCTGGACCCCGGGGACAGGGTTCGATTCACCCCTCCACTTT. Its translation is CAWTPGTGFDSPLHF.

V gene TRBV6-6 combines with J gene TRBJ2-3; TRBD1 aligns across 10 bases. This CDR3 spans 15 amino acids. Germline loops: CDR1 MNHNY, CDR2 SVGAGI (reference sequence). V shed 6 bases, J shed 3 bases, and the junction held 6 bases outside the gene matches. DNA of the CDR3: TGTGCCAGCAGCCCAGGGACAGGGGAGACAGATACGCAGTATTTT. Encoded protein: CASSPGTGETDTQYF.

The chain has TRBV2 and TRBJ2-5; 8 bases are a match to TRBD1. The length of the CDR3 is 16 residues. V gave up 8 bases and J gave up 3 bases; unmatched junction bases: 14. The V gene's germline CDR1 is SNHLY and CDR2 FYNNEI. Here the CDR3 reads CASGDRGGRSEETQYF. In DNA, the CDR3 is TGTGCCAGCGGAGACAGGGGCGGTCGGTCAGAAGAGACCCAGTACTTC.

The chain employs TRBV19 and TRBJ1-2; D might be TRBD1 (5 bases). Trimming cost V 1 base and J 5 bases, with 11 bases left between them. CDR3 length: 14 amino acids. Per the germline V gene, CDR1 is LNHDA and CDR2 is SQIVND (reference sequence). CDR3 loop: CASSIAGVRYGYTF. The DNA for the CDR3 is TGTGCCAGTAGTATAGCGGGGGTGAGGTATGGCTACACCTTC.

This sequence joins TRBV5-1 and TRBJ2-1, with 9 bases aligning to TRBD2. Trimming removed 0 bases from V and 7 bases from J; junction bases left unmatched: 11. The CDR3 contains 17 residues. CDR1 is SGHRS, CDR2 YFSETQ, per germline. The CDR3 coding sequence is TGCGCCAGCAGCTTGGAGGTGGCTAGCGGGACGGGAAATGAGCAGTTCTTC. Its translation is CASSLEVASGTGNEQFF.

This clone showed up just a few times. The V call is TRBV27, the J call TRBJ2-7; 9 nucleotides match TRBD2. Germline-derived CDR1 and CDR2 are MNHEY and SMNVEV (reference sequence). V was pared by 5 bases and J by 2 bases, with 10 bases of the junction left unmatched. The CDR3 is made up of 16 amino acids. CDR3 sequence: CASSTRLAVTPYEQYF. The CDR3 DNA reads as TGTGCCAGCAGTACCCGACTAGCGGTCACTCCCTACGAGCAGTACTTC.

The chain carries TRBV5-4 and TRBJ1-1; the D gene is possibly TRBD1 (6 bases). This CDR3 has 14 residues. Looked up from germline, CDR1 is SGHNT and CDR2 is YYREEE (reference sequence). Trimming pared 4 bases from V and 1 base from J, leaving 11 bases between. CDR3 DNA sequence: TGTGCCAGCAGCGGGAGGGGGGAGAACACTGAAGCTTTCTTT. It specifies CASSGRGENTEAFF. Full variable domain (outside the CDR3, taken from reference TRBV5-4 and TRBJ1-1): ETGVTQSPTHLIKTRGQQVTLRCSSQSGHNTVSWYQQALGQGPQFIFQYYREEENGRGNFPPRFSGLQFPNYSSELNVNALELDDSALYLCASSGRGENTEAFFGQGTRLTVV.

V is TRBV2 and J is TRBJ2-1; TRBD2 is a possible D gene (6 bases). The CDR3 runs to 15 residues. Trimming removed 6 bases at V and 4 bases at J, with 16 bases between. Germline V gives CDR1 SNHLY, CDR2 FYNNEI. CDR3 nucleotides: TGTGCCAGCAGGGTAACCGGGACTCGGTACAATGAGCAGTTCTTC. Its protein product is CASRVTGTRYNEQFF.

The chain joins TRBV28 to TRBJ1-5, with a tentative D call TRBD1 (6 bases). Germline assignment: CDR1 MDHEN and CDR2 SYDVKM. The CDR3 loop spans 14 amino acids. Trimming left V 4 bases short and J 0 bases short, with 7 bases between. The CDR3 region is CASSWTVSNQPQHF. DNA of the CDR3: TGTGCCAGCAGTTGGACAGTTAGCAATCAGCCCCAGCATTTT.

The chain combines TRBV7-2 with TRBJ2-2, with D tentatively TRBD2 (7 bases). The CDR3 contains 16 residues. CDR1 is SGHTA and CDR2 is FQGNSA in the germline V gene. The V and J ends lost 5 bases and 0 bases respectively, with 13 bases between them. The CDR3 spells CASSLRGAPNTGELFF. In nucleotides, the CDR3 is TGTGCCAGCAGCCTCCGGGGGGCCCCGAACACCGGGGAGCTGTTTTTT.

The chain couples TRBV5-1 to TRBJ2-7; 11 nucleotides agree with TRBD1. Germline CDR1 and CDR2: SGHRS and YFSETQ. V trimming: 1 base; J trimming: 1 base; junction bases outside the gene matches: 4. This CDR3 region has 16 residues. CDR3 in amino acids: CASSLTGTGGSYEQYF. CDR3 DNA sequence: TGCGCCAGCAGCTTGACCGGGACAGGGGGGTCCTACGAGCAGTACTTC. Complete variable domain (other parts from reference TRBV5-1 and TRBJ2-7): KAGVTQTPRYLIKTRGQQVTLSCSPISGHRSVSWYQQTPGQGLQFLFEYFSETQRNKGNFPGRFSGRQFSNSRSEMNVSTLELGDSALYLCASSLTGTGGSYEQYFGPGTRLTVT.

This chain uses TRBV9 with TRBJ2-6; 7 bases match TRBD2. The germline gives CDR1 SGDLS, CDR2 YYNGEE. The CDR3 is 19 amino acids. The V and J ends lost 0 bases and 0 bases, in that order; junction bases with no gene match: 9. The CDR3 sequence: CASSVGAGLLFSGANVLTF. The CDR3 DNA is TGTGCCAGCAGCGTAGGAGCGGGACTACTATTCTCTGGGGCCAACGTCCTGACTTTC.

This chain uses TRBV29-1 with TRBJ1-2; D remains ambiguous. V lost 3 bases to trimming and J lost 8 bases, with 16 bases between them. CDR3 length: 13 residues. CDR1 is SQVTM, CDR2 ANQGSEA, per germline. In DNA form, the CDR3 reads TGCAGCGTTGATAAGTCCTCCGGAGGGGGCTACACCTTC. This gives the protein CSVDKSSGGGYTF.

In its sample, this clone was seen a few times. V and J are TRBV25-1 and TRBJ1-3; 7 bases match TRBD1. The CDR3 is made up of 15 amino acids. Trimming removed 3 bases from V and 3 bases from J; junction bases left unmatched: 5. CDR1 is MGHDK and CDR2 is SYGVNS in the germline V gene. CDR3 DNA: TGTGCCAGCAGTGACCGGACAGGTGTTGGAAACACCATATATTTT. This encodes CASSDRTGVGNTIYF.

DNA of the CDR3: TGTGCCAGCAGCCAAGACGGGGGAGGCAATCAGCCCCAGCATTTT. It yields the protein CASSQDGGGNQPQHF. The chain links TRBV4-2 to TRBJ1-5, with a weak D call TRBD1 (5 bases). The germline CDR1 and CDR2 sequences are LGHNA and YNFKEQ. Trimming took off 0 bases at V and 2 bases at J, with 8 bases between the two ends. The CDR3 is 15 residues long.

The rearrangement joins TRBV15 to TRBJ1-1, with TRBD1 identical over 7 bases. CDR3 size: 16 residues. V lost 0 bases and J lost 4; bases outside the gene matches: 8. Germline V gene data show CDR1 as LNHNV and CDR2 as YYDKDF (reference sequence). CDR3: CATSREGQGVGTEAFF. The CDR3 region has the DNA TGTGCCACCAGCAGAGAGGGCCAGGGGGTAGGCACTGAAGCTTTCTTT.

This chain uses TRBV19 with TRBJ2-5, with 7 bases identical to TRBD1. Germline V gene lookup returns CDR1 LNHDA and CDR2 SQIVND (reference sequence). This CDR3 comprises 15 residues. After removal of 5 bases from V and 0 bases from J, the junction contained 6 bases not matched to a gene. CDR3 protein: CASSPLGTDQETQYF. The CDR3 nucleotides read TGTGCCAGTAGTCCCCTCGGGACAGACCAAGAGACCCAGTACTTC.

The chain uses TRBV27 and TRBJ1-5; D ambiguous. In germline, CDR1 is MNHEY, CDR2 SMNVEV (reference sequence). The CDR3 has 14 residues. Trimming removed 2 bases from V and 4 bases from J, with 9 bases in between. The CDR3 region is CASSLGGRNQPQHF. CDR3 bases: TGTGCCAGCAGTTTAGGTGGCAGAAATCAGCCCCAGCATTTT.

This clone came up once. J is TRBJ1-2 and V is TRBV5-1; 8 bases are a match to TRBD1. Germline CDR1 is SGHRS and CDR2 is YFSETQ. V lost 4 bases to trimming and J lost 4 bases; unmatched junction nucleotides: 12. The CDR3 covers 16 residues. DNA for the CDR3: TGCGCCAGCAGCCGTCAGGGACAGGACGGTATCTATGGCTACACCTTC. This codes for CASSRQGQDGIYGYTF.

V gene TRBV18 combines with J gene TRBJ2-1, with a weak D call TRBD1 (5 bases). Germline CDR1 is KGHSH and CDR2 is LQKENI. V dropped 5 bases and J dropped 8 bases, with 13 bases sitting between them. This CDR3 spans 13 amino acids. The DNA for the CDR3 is TGTGCCAGCTCATTCCAGGGAAGGGATGAGCAGTTCTTC. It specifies CASSFQGRDEQFF.

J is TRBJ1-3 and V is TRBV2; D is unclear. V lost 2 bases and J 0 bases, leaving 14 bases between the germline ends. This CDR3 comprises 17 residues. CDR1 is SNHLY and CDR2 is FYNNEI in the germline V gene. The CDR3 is CASSELAGLISGNTIYF. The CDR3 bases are TGTGCCAGCAGTGAATTGGCAGGACTTATCTCTGGAAACACCATATATTTT. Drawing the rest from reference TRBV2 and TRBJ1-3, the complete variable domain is EPEVTQTPSHQVTQMGQEVILRCVPISNHLYFYWYRQILGQKVEFLVSFYNNEISEKSEIFDDQFSVERPDGSNFTLKIRSTKLEDSAMYFCASSELAGLISGNTIYFGEGSWLTVV.

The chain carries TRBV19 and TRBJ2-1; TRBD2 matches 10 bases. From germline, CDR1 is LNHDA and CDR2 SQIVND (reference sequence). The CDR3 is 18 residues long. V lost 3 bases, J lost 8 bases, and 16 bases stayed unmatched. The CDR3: CASSMVSSGAGGPDEQFF. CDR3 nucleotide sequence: TGTGCCAGTAGTATGGTTTCTTCTGGAGCGGGAGGGCCCGATGAGCAGTTCTTC.

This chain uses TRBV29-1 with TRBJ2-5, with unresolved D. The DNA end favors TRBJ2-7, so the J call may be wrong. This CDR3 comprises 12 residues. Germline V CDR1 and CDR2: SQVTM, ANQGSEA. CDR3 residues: CSATVNAYEQYF. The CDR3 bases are TGCAGCGCGACTGTGAATGCCTACGAGCAGTACTTC.

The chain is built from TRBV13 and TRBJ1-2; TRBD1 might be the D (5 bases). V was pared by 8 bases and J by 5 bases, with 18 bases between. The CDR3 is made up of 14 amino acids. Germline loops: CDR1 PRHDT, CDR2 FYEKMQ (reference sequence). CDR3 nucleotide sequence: TGTGCCAGCCGTCCCGGTGGCCAGGGTTATGGCTACACCTTC. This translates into CASRPGGQGYGYTF.

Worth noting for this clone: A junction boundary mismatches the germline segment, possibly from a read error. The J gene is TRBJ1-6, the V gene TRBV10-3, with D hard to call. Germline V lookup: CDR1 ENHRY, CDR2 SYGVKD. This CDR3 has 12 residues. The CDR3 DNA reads TGTGCCATAAGTGAACAGAATTCACCCCTCCACTTT. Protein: CAISEQNSPLHF.